The next 17 T cell receptor beta chains were all read from a single sample in a study of cytomegalovirus exposure and HLA in healthy donors. 60 Vbeta and 13 Jbeta primers were used in PCR. Profiling relied on immunoSEQ multiplex PCR, and the TCRdb table lists in-frame clones only, not all of them. The sample has 150,000 to 200,000 clones; 75% to 80% are singletons. The sequenced sample consisted of PBMCs. Receptors originate from a woman aged 25 to 39 in good health and CMV-seropositive.

In its sample, this clone was seen once. This chain links TRBV5-6 with TRBJ2-2; the D gene is possibly TRBD1 (5 bases). Per germline, CDR1 SGHDT and CDR2 YYEEEE. This CDR3 comprises 14 residues. Deletions cut 1 base from V and 1 base from J, with 5 bases between. The CDR3 region is CASSLTGNTGELFF. The CDR3 DNA reads as TGTGCCAGCAGCTTGACAGGGAACACCGGGGAGCTGTTTTTT.

The chain is built from TRBV6-5 and TRBJ1-2; 7 positions agree with TRBD1. The J segment lost 4 bases and the V segment lost 2 bases, leaving 7 bases of the junction unmatched. Looked up from germline, CDR1 is MNHEY and CDR2 is SVGAGI. There are 15 residues in the CDR3. For the CDR3, the DNA is TGTGCCAGCAGTTACGGACAGGTCTACTTCTATGGCTACACCTTC. This translates into CASSYGQVYFYGYTF.

Only one count was recorded for this clone. The chain is built from TRBV28 and TRBJ1-5; 8 bases are shared with TRBD1. The CDR3 contains 16 residues. Per the germline V gene, CDR1 is MDHEN and CDR2 is SYDVKM. V lost 2 bases, J lost 3 bases, and 6 bases stayed unmatched. Here the CDR3 DNA reads TGTGCCAGCAGTTTACCCGGACAGGGCCTCAATCAGCCCCAGCATTTT. Translated, it gives CASSLPGQGLNQPQHF.

The chain uses TRBV5-1 and TRBJ2-1; TRBD2 matches at 8 bases. CDR1 is SGHRS, CDR2 YFSETQ, per germline. The V segment lost 0 bases and the J segment 8 bases; nucleotides outside the gene matches: 4. The CDR3 is made up of 14 amino acids. The CDR3 DNA is TGCGCCAGCAGCTTGGCCGGGAGGGCAGATGAGCAGTTCTTC. Amino acid sequence: CASSLAGRADEQFF.

V gene TRBV18 combines with J gene TRBJ1-2; D is unresolved. This CDR3 has 13 amino acids. Germline loops: CDR1 KGHSH, CDR2 LQKENI. V was pared by 2 bases and J by 3 bases, with 7 bases between. CDR3 DNA sequence: TGTGCCAGCTCACCAGTCGGAGACTATGGCTACACCTTC. Protein: CASSPVGDYGYTF.

This rearrangement joins TRBV5-4 to TRBJ1-1, with D unresolved. The CDR3 contains 17 residues. The germline V gene has CDR1 SGHNT and CDR2 YYREEE (reference sequence). V was cut by 4 bases and J by 0 bases, with 19 bases left in between. CDR3 sequence: CASSVGGSNLMNTEAFF. CDR3 sequence (DNA): TGTGCCAGCAGCGTTGGAGGATCCAACCTCATGAACACTGAAGCTTTCTTT.

There are a few counts of this clone. This chain uses TRBV7-9 with TRBJ1-3; D is possibly TRBD1 (6 bases). The germline CDR1 and CDR2 sequences are SEHNR and FQNEAQ (reference sequence). V lost 2 bases, J lost 3 bases, and 14 bases lay in between. This CDR3 spans 16 amino acids. The CDR3 sequence: CASSLTVGASGNTIYF. The CDR3 nucleotides are TGTGCCAGCAGCTTAACGGTGGGGGCAAGTGGAAACACCATATATTTT.

The chain carries TRBV13 and TRBJ2-7; 7 bases fit TRBD1. Germline V gene sequence: CDR1 PRHDT, CDR2 FYEKMQ (reference sequence). V lost 5 bases and J lost 2; bases outside the gene matches: 6. The CDR3 length is 14 residues. The CDR3 is CASSVTGEPYEQYF. CDR3 nucleotides: TGTGCCAGCAGCGTCACAGGGGAGCCCTACGAGCAGTACTTC.

The chain employs TRBV7-8 and TRBJ1-5, with a possible D match to TRBD1 (5 bases). V was trimmed by 1 base and J by 5 bases, leaving 15 bases between them. This CDR3 is 16 amino acids long. Looked up from germline, CDR1 is SGHVS and CDR2 is FQNEAQ. Written as DNA, the CDR3 is TGTGCCAGCAGCTTAGAAGGTCAGGGCTGGGATCAGCCCCAGCATTTT. Protein sequence: CASSLEGQGWDQPQHF.

The chain uses TRBV29-1 and TRBJ1-2, with D maybe TRBD1 (6 bases). This CDR3 region has 13 residues. The germline V gene has CDR1 SQVTM and CDR2 ANQGSEA. Trimming cost V 5 bases and J 4 bases, with 14 bases left between them. The CDR3 DNA reads as TGCAGCGTTCTGGAAACAGGGATCTATGGCTACACCTTC. This encodes CSVLETGIYGYTF.

This chain connects TRBV19 to TRBJ2-1; TRBD1 matches 8 bases. J was trimmed by 12 bases and V by 6 bases; bases with no gene match: 16. The CDR3 has 15 residues. The germline CDR1 and CDR2 sequences are LNHDA and SQIVND (reference sequence). CDR3 bases: TGTGCCAGTAGCCCACAGGGGGGTAATGGTTTTGGGCAGTTCTTC. Its translation: CASSPQGGNGFGQFF.

The gene calls are TRBV7-9 and TRBJ2-1; 8 nucleotides match TRBD2. The length of the CDR3 is 16 residues. V gave up 5 bases and J gave up 4 bases; unmatched junction bases: 10. Germline V gene lookup returns CDR1 SEHNR and CDR2 FQNEAQ (reference sequence). The CDR3 spells CASSAGGGKRYNEQFF. The CDR3 coding sequence is TGTGCCAGCAGCGCGGGGGGAGGGAAAAGATACAATGAGCAGTTCTTC.

The V gene is TRBV5-1, the J gene TRBJ1-2; D not certain. In germline, CDR1 is SGHRS, CDR2 YFSETQ. There are 13 residues in the CDR3. V was trimmed by 0 bases and J by 9 bases, leaving 12 bases between them. CDR3 sequence (DNA): TGCGCCAGCAGCTTGGGAGGATTTGAAAGCTACACCTTC. The encoded protein is CASSLGGFESYTF.

The rearrangement joins TRBV28 to TRBJ2-3, with 9 bases lining up with TRBD2. The CDR3 is 14 amino acids. J lost 4 bases, V lost 7 bases, and 6 bases had no gene match. CDR1 and CDR2 (germline): MDHEN, SYDVKM. The CDR3 protein is CASKAGGPADTQYF. CDR3 DNA: TGTGCCAGCAAGGCGGGAGGGCCGGCAGATACGCAGTATTTT.

Turning to this clone: An end of the junction does not agree with germline; a read error may underlie this. The chain recombines TRBV28 with TRBJ1-2; possibly TRBD1 for D (5 bases). The CDR3 length is 12 residues. From germline, CDR1 is MDHEN and CDR2 SYDVKM. Written as DNA, the CDR3 is TGTGCCAGCAGTTTGGCAGGGAATGGCTGCACCTTC. This encodes CASSLAGNGCTF.

This sequence joins TRBV9 and TRBJ1-2, with D possibly TRBD1 on 5 matching bases. With 3 bases removed from V and 12 bases from J, the gap between germline ends came to 9 bases. Looked up from germline, CDR1 is SGDLS and CDR2 is YYNGEE. The CDR3 spans 10 residues. The CDR3 DNA reads as TGTGCCAGCAGCGGCCGACAGCACACCTTC. It is translated as CASSGRQHTF. The full variable domain, completed using reference TRBV9 and TRBJ1-2, is DSGVTQTPKHLITATGQRVTLRCSPRSGDLSVYWYQQSLDQGLQFLIQYYNGEERAKGNILERFSAQQFPDLHSELNLSSLELGDSALYFCASSGRQHTFGSGTRLTVV.

J is TRBJ2-7 and V is TRBV11-2; no reliable D call. V was cut by 5 bases and J by 3 bases, with 11 bases left in between. This CDR3 has 13 residues. The V gene's germline CDR1 is SGHAT and CDR2 FQNNGV. The CDR3 reads CASSLGALYEQYF. The DNA for the CDR3 is TGTGCCAGCAGCCTAGGAGCTCTCTACGAGCAGTACTTC. Using reference TRBV11-2 and TRBJ2-7 for the parts outside the CDR3, the full variable domain is EAGVAQSPRYKIIEKRQSVAFWCNPISGHATLYWYQQILGQGPKLLIQFQNNGVVDDSQLPKDRFSAERLKGVDSTLKIQPAKLEDSAVYLCASSLGALYEQYFGPGTRLTVT.